These T cell receptor beta chains were read from a single sample in a study of blood T cell repertoires in COVID-19. Some clones are missing from TCRdb's copy, which holds only in-frame ones; the method was immunoSEQ multiplex PCR. The sample consists of some 130,000 clones, just over 85% of them appearing once. Sequencing was performed on PBMCs or T cells enriched from blood (not recorded which). Source of these receptors: a man between 45 and 60 years old who had recovered from COVID-19. Each CDR3 is given with its conserved first and last residue. D genes are given only for firm matches. For some rows the clone size is stated as once, few or many, or as a class when expanded; others skip it.

j_call clone_size d_call v_call cdr3_nt cdr3_aa
TRBJ1-2 - - TRBV5-4 TGTGCCAGCAGCTTTTCTCGCGGAGACTATGGCTACACCTTC CASSFSRGDYGYTF
TRBJ2-3 - TRBD1 TRBV9 TGTGCCAGCAGCGTACAGGACAGGGCCGGCACAGATACGCAGTATTTT CASSVQDRAGTDTQYF
TRBJ1-3 - - TRBV3-1/TRBV3-2 TGTGCCAGCAGCCAAGATCTTACGGTGAGCTCTGGAAACACCATATATTTT CASSQDLTVSSGNTIYF
TRBJ1-6 - - TRBV6-5 TGTGCCAGCATAGTCGGAGTTAATTCACCCCTCCACTTT CASIVGVNSPLHF
TRBJ2-1 - TRBD2 TRBV5-1 TGCGCCAGCAGCTTGTCCAGCGGGAGGGCTGTGGAGCAGTTCTTC CASSLSSGRAVEQFF
TRBJ1-2 - TRBD1 TRBV15 TGTGCCACCAGCAGAGAAAACCGGGACAGGGGTGCTGGCTACACCTTC CATSRENRDRGAGYTF
TRBJ2-7 - TRBD1 TRBV3-1/TRBV3-2 TGTGCCAGCAGCCAAGGGTACAGGGGGAACGAGCAGTACTTC CASSQGYRGNEQYF
TRBJ2-2 - - TRBV13 TGTGCCAGCAGCGATACAGGGTGGCCGCTGTTTTTT CASSDTGWPLFF
TRBJ2-1 - TRBD1 TRBV20-1 TGCAGTGCTAGTGACCCCGGACAGGGTCAATACAATGAGCAGTTCTTC CSASDPGQGQYNEQFF
TRBJ1-1 - TRBD1 TRBV18 TGTGCCAGCTCACCCAGAGCGGGACAGGGCACTGAAGCTTTCTTT CASSPRAGQGTEAFF
TRBJ2-3 few TRBD2 TRBV19 TGTGCCAGTACCCTAGCGGCTTCTAGCACAGATACGCAGTATTTT CASTLAASSTDTQYF
TRBJ2-3 - TRBD2 TRBV10-2 TGCGCCAGCAGGCGACTAGCGGGGGGTGCAGATACGCAGTATTTT CASRRLAGGADTQYF
TRBJ2-5 - - TRBV7-2 TGTGCCAGCAGCTTAGAGAGGGAAGAGACCCAGTACTTC CASSLEREETQYF
TRBJ1-2 - - TRBV28 TGTGCCAGCAGTCGAGGGCCGGGGGCTAACTATGGCTACACCTTC CASSRGPGANYGYTF
TRBJ2-1 - TRBD1 TRBV18 TGTGCCAGCTCACCCGGACAGGTTTCCTACAATGAGCAGTTCTTC CASSPGQVSYNEQFF
TRBJ2-1 - - TRBV24-1 TGTGCCACCAGTGACCCTACAGGGAGCTCCTACAATGAGCAGTTCTTC CATSDPTGSSYNEQFF
TRBJ2-1 - TRBD1 TRBV7-3 TGTGCCAGCAGCTTAATGCCCCACGGGACAGGGGGCAATGAGCAGTTCTTC CASSLMPHGTGGNEQFF
TRBJ1-1 - - TRBV11-2 TGTGCCAGCAGCATCCTCAGGGGAGACACTGAAGCTTTCTTT CASSILRGDTEAFF
TRBJ2-7 - TRBD2 TRBV28 TGTGCCAGCAGTTATACTATAGCGGGAGGGCCTAGGTACGAGCAGTACTTC CASSYTIAGGPRYEQYF
TRBJ1-6 - - TRBV6-5 TGTGCCAGCAGTTACAGGCAGGGAGGCAATTCACCCCTCCACTTT CASSYRQGGNSPLHF
TRBJ2-1 - TRBD1 TRBV2 TGTGCCAGCAGTGCTAACAGGGGATCAGCCTACAATGAGCAGTTCTTC CASSANRGSAYNEQFF
TRBJ2-4 once TRBD2 TRBV6-2/TRBV6-3 TGTGCCAGCAGCAATAGCGGGAACGCCTTAGCCAAAAACATTCAGTACTTC CASSNSGNALAKNIQYF
TRBJ1-2 - - TRBV19 TGTGCCAGTAATGCGGGAATGCCCTATGGCTACACCTTC CASNAGMPYGYTF
TRBJ2-5 - - TRBV5-1 TGCGCCAGCAGCCCCTCGTCCCTTCCCCGAGAGACCCAGTACTTC CASSPSSLPRETQYF
TRBJ2-7 - TRBD2 TRBV3-1/TRBV3-2 TGTGCCAGCAGCCAAGTCGCGGGAGAACGTGGCGAGCAGTACTTC CASSQVAGERGEQYF
TRBJ1-5 once TRBD1 TRBV12-3/TRBV12-4 TGTGCCAGCAGCGGGACAGGGGATCAGCCCCAGCATTTT CASSGTGDQPQHF
TRBJ1-2 - - TRBV2 TGTGCCAGCACTCCCAACTATGGCTACACCTTC CASTPNYGYTF
TRBJ1-1 - - TRBV21-1 TGTGCCAGCACATACAGGGAGCGAATGAACACTGAAGCTTTCTTT CASTYRERMNTEAFF
TRBJ1-2 - - TRBV12-3/TRBV12-4 TGTGCCAGCAGTTTTTCGGGGAGGGTAGGCTACACCTTC CASSFSGRVGYTF
TRBJ2-1 - TRBD1 TRBV7-3 TGTGCCAGCAGCTTACAGGGGGACTACAATGAGCAGTTCTTC CASSLQGDYNEQFF
TRBJ1-6 once - TRBV5-4 TGTGCCAGCAGCTACAGCAGCCTAAATAATTCACCCCTCCACTTT CASSYSSLNNSPLHF
TRBJ1-1 once - TRBV3-1/TRBV3-2 TGTGCCAGCAGCCCGATGGGCAGGGCTCAGAACACTGAAGCTTTCTTT CASSPMGRAQNTEAFF
TRBJ1-6 - - TRBV28 TGTGCCAGCAGTTCGAATTCACCCCTCCACTTT CASSSNSPLHF
TRBJ2-7 - - TRBV19 TGTGCCAGTAGTTCGGACAGTGACCTTACGAAGCAGTACTTC CASSSDSDLTKQYF
TRBJ1-5 - - TRBV30 TGTGCCTGGAGTGGGGACTTAAATCAGCCCCAGCATTTT CAWSGDLNQPQHF
TRBJ2-2 - TRBD1 TRBV4-1 TGCGCCAGCAGCCTGGACAGGGCCGACGGGGAGCTGTTTTTT CASSLDRADGELFF
TRBJ1-2 once - TRBV6-5 TGTGCCAGCACGACAGCTAACTATGGCTACACCTTC CASTTANYGYTF
TRBJ2-1 once TRBD1 TRBV9 TGTGCCAGCAGCGCCGGGACAGGCTCCTACAATGAGCAGTTCTTC CASSAGTGSYNEQFF